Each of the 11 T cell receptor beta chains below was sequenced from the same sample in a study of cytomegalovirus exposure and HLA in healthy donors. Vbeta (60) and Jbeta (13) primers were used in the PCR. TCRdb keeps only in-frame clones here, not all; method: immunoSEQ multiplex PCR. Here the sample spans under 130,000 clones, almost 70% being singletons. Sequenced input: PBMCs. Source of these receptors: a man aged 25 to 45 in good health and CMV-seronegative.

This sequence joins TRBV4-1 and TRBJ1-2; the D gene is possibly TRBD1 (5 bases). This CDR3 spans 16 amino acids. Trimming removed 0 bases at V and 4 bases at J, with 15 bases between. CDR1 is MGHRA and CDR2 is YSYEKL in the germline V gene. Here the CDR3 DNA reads TGCGCCAGCAGCCAAGAAGGAATAGGGGCGATCTATGGCTACACCTTC. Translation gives CASSQEGIGAIYGYTF.

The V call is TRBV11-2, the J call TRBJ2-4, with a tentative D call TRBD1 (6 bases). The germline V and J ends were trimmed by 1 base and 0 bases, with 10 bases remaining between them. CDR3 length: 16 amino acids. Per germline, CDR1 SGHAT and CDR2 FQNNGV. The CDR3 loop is CASSLGDRIAKNIQYF. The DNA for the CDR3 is TGTGCCAGCAGCTTAGGAGACAGGATAGCCAAAAACATTCAGTACTTC.

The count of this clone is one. CDR3 nucleotide sequence: TGTGCCAGCAGCTTCGTAGCGGGAGTATCTCGGGTAGATACGCAGTATTTT. As protein: CASSFVAGVSRVDTQYF. The rearrangement joins TRBV7-2 to TRBJ2-3; TRBD2 matches 9 bases. The CDR3 is made up of 17 amino acids. In germline, CDR1 is SGHTA, CDR2 FQGNSA. J was trimmed by 5 bases and V by 3 bases; bases with no gene match: 12.

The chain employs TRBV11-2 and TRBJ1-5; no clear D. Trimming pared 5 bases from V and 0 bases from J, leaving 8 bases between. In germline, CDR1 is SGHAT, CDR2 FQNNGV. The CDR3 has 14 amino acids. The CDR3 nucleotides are TGTGCCAGCAGCCCGAGTAATAGCAATCAGCCCCAGCATTTT. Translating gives CASSPSNSNQPQHF.

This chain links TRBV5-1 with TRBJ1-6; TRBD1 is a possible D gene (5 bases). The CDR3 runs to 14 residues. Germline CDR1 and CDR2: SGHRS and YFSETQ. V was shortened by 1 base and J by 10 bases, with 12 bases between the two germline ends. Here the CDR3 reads CASSLMGGDSPLHF. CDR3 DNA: TGCGCCAGCAGCTTGATGGGGGGTGACTCACCCCTCCACTTT.

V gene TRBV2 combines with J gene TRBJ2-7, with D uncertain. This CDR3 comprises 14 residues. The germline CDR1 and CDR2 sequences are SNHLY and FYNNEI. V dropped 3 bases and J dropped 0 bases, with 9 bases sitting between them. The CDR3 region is CASSDSRYSYEQYF. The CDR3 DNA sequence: TGTGCCAGCAGTGACTCCAGGTACTCCTACGAGCAGTACTTC.

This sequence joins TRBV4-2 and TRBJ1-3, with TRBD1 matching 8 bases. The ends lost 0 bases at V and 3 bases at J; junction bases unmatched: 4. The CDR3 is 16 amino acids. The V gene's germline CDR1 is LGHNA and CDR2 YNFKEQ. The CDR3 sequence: CASSQDRTGIGNTIYF. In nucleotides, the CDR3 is TGTGCCAGCAGCCAAGATCGGACAGGGATTGGAAACACCATATATTTT.

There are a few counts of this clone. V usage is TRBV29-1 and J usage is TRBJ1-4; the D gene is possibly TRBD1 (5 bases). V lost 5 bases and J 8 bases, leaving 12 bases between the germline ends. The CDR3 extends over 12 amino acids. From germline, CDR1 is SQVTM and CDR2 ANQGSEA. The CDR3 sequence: CSVREGREKLFF. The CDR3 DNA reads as TGCAGCGTTCGGGAGGGGAGGGAAAAACTGTTTTTT.

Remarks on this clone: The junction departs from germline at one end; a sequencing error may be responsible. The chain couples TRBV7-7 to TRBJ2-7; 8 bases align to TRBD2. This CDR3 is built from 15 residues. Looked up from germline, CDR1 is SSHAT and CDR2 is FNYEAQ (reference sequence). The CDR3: CASSPLGREVHEQYF. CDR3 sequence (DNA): TGTGCTAGCAGCCCCCTGGGGCGGGAGGTGCACGAGCAGTACTTC.

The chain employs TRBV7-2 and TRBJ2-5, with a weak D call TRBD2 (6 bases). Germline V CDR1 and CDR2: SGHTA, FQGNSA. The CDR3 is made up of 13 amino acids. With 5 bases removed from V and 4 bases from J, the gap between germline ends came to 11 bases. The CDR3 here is CASSGGLGETQYF. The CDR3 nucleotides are TGTGCCAGCAGCGGAGGGCTGGGAGAGACCCAGTACTTC.

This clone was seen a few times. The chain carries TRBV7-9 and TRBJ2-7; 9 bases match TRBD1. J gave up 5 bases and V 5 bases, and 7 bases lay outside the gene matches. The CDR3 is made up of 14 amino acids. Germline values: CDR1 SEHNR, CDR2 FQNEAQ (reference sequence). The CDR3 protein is CASSARQGVHEQYF. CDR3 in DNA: TGTGCCAGCAGCGCTAGACAGGGGGTGCACGAGCAGTACTTC.